A selection of T cell receptor beta chains follows, all from one sample in a study of T cells in Graves' hyperthyroidism and ophthalmopathy. Via MiXCR, TCRdb re-called the multiplex PCR reads, giving one row per CDR3 protein. Of about 320,000 distinct CDR3 sequences in the sample, approximately 17% were seen once. Sequencing was done on a sample of blood. The receptors originated from a man younger than 40 with Graves' hyperthyroidism. The CDR3 runs from the conserved cysteine through the conserved F or W. The D gene is left open where the match is weak. Clone size is shown for a subset of rows, as once, few, many or a class of expanded clone.

TGTGCCAGCAGTAGGGGACAGGGTGAACTTGAAGCTTTCTTT | CASSRGQGELEAFF | TRBV27 | TRBD1 | many | TRBJ1-1
TGTGCCAGCAGCTCGGGACCGCTCCTTGGAAACACCATATATTTT | CASSSGPLLGNTIYF | TRBV5-8 | - | few | TRBJ1-3
TGCGCCAGCAGCTCGGGACTACAGGATGAGCAGTTCTTC | CASSSGLQDEQFF | TRBV5-1 | TRBD2 | - | TRBJ2-1
TGTGCCAGCAGTTTTCTTTACCCGACGGGAGGGCCGCCCAATGAGCAGTTCTTC | CASSFLYPTGGPPNEQFF | TRBV28 | TRBD2 | many | TRBJ2-1
TGTGCCAGCAGCTATTACAATGAGCAGTTCTTC | CASSYYNEQFF | TRBV7-2 | - | medium-sized | TRBJ2-1
TGTGCCACCAGCGGTCCGGGACTAACTTACAATGAGCAGTTCTTC | CATSGPGLTYNEQFF | TRBV24-1 | TRBD2 | few | TRBJ2-1
TGCAGCCTCATAGGGGCGGGAGGGGATGAGCAGTTCTTC | CSLIGAGGDEQFF | TRBV29-1 | TRBD2 | few | TRBJ2-1
TGTGCCAGCAAGATCGGGAGGGCCCCCGGGGAGCTGTTTTTT | CASKIGRAPGELFF | TRBV28 | TRBD2 | few | TRBJ2-2
TGTGCCATCAGTGAAAGGGGGACCGGGGAGCTGTTTTTT | CAISERGTGELFF | TRBV10-3 | - | - | TRBJ2-2
TGTGCCAGCAGCCACGGAGGGGGCCCCTACGAGCTGTACTTC | CASSHGGGPYELYF | TRBV4-2 | - | - | TRBJ2-7
TGTGCCAGCAGCTTGCGGAAGCATGGCAAAGCTTTCTTT | CASSLRKHGKAFF | TRBV5-6 | - | many | TRBJ1-1
TGCGGAACTCGGACTGCCGCCTACGAGCAGTACTTC | CGTRTAAYEQYF | TRBV20-1 | - | - | TRBJ2-7
TGTGCCAGCAGTGTTGACAGCAACACTGAAGCTTTCTTT | CASSVDSNTEAFF | TRBV2 | - | many | TRBJ1-1
TGTGCCAGCAGTTACGGTATCGCGGGAGGGCCGTACGAGCAGTACTTC | CASSYGIAGGPYEQYF | TRBV6-5 | TRBD2 | - | TRBJ2-7
TGTGCCATCAACGACGGGGGGACGGATACGCAGTATTTT | CAINDGGTDTQYF | TRBV10-3 | TRBD2 | many | TRBJ2-3
TGCAGCGTTGTGGTCGACAGGGGGCTGGATGAGCAGTTCTTC | CSVVVDRGLDEQFF | TRBV29-1 | TRBD1 | - | TRBJ2-1
TGTGCCAGCGGCGAGGTAGCGGGAGGGGTTACGGCGCAGTTCTTC | CASGEVAGGVTAQFF | TRBV27 | TRBD2 | - | TRBJ2-1
TGTGCCAGCAGCCAAGAAGGTCGATCTTACAATGAGCAGTTCTTC | CASSQEGRSYNEQFF | TRBV3-1 | - | many | TRBJ2-1
TGTGCCAGCAGCCAAGCGGGCCGGGGCACTGAAGCTTTCTTT | CASSQAGRGTEAFF | TRBV3-1 | - | many | TRBJ1-1
TGTGCCTGGAGTATAACGGACAGGGACTTTCCCTACGAGCAGTACTTC | CAWSITDRDFPYEQYF | TRBV30 | TRBD1 | many | TRBJ2-7
TGTGCCAGCAGCCCTATGGGACAGGGCTTGGGAAACACCATATATTTT | CASSPMGQGLGNTIYF | TRBV7-9 | TRBD1 | - | TRBJ1-3
TGTGCCAGCAGCCGCGTCCCCGCGCGACTAGCGGGAGGAACCGGGGAGCTGTTTTTT | CASSRVPARLAGGTGELFF | TRBV7-9 | TRBD2 | many | TRBJ2-2
TGCGCCAGCAGCTTGGATTATAGCAATCAGCCCCAGCATTTT | CASSLDYSNQPQHF | TRBV5-1 | - | many | TRBJ1-5
TGTGCCACCAGCATTCCGGGACGCCACAATGAGCAGTTCTTC | CATSIPGRHNEQFF | TRBV15 | - | many | TRBJ2-1
TGCGCCAGCAGCCAAGATGGAGTTACGCAGTATTTT | CASSQDGVTQYF | TRBV4-1 | - | - | TRBJ2-3
TGTGCCAGCCGGTCCAGCGGACGAAGCTACGAGCAGTACTTC | CASRSSGRSYEQYF | TRBV5-6 | - | many | TRBJ2-7
TGCGCCAGCAGCTTGAAGGACAGTGATGCTGGCTACACCTTC | CASSLKDSDAGYTF | TRBV5-1 | - | many | TRBJ1-2
TGCGCCAGCCGTCCCGGGACGGGAACTAATGAAAAACTGTTTTTT | CASRPGTGTNEKLFF | TRBV5-1 | - | - | TRBJ1-4
TGTGCCAGCAGTTCACGAGGGGTACACGAGCAGTACTTC | CASSSRGVHEQYF | TRBV6-5 | - | - | TRBJ2-7